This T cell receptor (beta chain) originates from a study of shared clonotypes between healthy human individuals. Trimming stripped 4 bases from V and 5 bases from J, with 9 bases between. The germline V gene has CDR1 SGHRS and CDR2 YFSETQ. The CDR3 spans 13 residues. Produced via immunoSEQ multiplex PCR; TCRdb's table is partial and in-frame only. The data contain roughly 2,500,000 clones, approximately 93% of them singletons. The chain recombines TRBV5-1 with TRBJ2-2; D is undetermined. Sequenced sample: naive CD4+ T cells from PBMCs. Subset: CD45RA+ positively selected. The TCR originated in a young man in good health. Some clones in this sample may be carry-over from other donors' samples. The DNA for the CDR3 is TGCGCCAGCAGCGGGCAGTTAACCGGGGAGCTGTTTTTT. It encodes CASSGQLTGELFF.